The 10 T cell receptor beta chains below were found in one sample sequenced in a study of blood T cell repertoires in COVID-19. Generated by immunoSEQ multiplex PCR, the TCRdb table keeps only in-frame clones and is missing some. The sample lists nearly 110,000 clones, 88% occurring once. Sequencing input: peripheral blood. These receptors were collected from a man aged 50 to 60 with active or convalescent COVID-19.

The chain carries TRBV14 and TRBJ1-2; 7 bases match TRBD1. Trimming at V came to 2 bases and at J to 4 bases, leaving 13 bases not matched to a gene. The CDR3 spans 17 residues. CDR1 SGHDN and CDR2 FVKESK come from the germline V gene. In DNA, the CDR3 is TGTGCCAGCAGCCAAAAGTTCCGGGACAGTTACTTCTATGGCTACACCTTC. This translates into CASSQKFRDSYFYGYTF.

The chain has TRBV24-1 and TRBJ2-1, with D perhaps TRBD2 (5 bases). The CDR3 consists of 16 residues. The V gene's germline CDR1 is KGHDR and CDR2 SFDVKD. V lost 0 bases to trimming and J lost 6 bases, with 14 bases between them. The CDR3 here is CATSDLPLVGSNEQFF. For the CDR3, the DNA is TGTGCCACCAGTGATTTGCCACTAGTGGGGTCCAATGAGCAGTTCTTC.

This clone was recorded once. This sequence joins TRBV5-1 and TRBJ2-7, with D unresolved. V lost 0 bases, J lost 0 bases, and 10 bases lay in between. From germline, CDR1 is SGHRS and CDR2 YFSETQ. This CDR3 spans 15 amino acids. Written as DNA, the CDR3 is TGCGCCAGCAGCTTGGTATCACAGCCCTCCTACGAGCAGTACTTC. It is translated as CASSLVSQPSYEQYF. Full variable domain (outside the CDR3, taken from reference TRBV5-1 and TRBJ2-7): KAGVTQTPRYLIKTRGQQVTLSCSPISGHRSVSWYQQTPGQGLQFLFEYFSETQRNKGNFPGRFSGRQFSNSRSEMNVSTLELGDSALYLCASSLVSQPSYEQYFGPGTRLTVT.

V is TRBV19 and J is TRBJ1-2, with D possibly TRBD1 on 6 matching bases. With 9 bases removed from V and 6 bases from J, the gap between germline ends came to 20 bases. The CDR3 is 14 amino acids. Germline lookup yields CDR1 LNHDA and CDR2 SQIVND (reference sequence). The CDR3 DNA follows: TGTGCCAGCGACGGACAGACTGCCGAGAATGGCTACACCTTC. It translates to CASDGQTAENGYTF.

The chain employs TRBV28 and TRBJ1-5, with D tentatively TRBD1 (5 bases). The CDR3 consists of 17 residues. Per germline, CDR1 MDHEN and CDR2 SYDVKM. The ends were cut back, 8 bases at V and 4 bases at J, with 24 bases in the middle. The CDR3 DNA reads TGTGCCAGCCAGACAAAGGGGCAGGGCCTTAGGAATCAGCCCCAGCATTTT. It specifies CASQTKGQGLRNQPQHF.

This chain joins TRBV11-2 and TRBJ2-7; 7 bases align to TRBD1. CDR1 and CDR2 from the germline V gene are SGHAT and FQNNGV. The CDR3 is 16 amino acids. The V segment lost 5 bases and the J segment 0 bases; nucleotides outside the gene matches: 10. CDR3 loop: CASSPLRRDSSYEQYF. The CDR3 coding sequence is TGTGCCAGCAGCCCCCTCCGTAGGGACAGCTCCTACGAGCAGTACTTC.

In DNA, the CDR3 is TGTGCCACCAGCAGAGATCAGCTAGCGGTCTACGAGCAGTACTTC. The encoded protein is CATSRDQLAVYEQYF. The J gene is TRBJ2-7, the V gene TRBV15; 7 positions match TRBD2. The CDR3 loop spans 15 amino acids. Trimming removed 0 bases from V and 3 bases from J; junction bases left unmatched: 5. CDR1 and CDR2 from the germline V gene are LNHNV and YYDKDF (reference sequence).

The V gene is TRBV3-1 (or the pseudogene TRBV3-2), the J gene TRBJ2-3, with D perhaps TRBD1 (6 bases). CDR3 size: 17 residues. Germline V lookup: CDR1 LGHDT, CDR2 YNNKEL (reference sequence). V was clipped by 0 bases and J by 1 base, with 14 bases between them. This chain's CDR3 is CASSQEFRGGGTDTQYF. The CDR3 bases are TGTGCCAGCAGCCAAGAATTCAGGGGTGGGGGCACAGATACGCAGTATTTT.

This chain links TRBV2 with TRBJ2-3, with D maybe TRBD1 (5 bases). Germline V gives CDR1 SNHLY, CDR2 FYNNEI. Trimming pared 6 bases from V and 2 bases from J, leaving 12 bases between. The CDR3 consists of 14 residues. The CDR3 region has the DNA TGTGCCAGCAGAGGGGCGGAGTACACAGATACGCAGTATTTT. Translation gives CASRGAEYTDTQYF.

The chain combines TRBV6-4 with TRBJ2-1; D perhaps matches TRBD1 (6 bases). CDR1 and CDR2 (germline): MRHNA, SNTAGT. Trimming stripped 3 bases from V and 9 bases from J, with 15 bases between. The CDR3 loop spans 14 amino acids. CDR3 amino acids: CASSDIYRVSEQFF. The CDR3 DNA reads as TGTGCCAGCAGTGATATTTACAGGGTTTCTGAGCAGTTCTTC.